What follows are 3 T cell receptor beta chains derived from one specimen sequenced in a study of blood T cell repertoires in COVID-19. Only in-frame clones appear in the TCRdb table, and some are missing; sequencing was by immunoSEQ multiplex PCR. The sample holds roughly 280,000 clones, about 88% seen once. The source material was peripheral blood. These receptors came from a woman between 55 and 75 years old with COVID-19, enrolled during active disease.

The chain has TRBV5-1 and TRBJ2-1; 9 positions match TRBD2. The V gene end was trimmed by 4 bases and the J gene end by 7 bases; junction bases not matched to a gene: 9. The CDR3 is 15 amino acids. The germline V gene has CDR1 SGHRS and CDR2 YFSETQ. Written as DNA, the CDR3 is TGCGCCAGCAGCGTTAGCGGGAGAATAGGGAATGAGCAGTTCTTC. Its protein is CASSVSGRIGNEQFF.

This sequence joins TRBV30 and TRBJ1-1; 9 nucleotides match TRBD1. This CDR3 is built from 16 residues. J was trimmed by 3 bases and V by 3 bases; bases with no gene match: 11. CDR1 is GTSNPN and CDR2 is SVGIG in the germline V gene (reference sequence). The CDR3 protein is CAWRDYHRGRDTEAFF. The DNA of the CDR3 is TGTGCCTGGAGGGATTATCACAGGGGGCGGGACACTGAAGCTTTCTTT.

V is TRBV30 and J is TRBJ1-1; 7 bases are a match to TRBD1. V lost 2 bases and J lost 6; bases outside the gene matches: 3. This CDR3 region has 12 residues. CDR1 is GTSNPN and CDR2 is SVGIG in the germline V gene (reference sequence). CDR3 coding DNA: TGTGCCTGGAGTTTAGACAGGGCTGAAGCTTTCTTT. The encoded protein is CAWSLDRAEAFF.